These 26 T cell receptor beta chains were sequenced from one sample in a study of blood T cell repertoires in COVID-19. TCRdb keeps only in-frame clones here, not all; method: immunoSEQ multiplex PCR. Among approximately 240,000 clones listed, 80% to 90% were seen once. Sample: PBMCs or T cells enriched from blood (not recorded which). These receptors came from a woman aged 18-29 years in a cohort exposed to, infected with or recovered from COVID-19 (not recorded which).

The rearrangement links TRBV28 to TRBJ2-7; weak D call: TRBD1 (6 bases). V was trimmed by 4 bases and J by 3 bases, leaving 13 bases between them. The CDR3 spans 14 residues. The germline gives CDR1 MDHEN, CDR2 SYDVKM. CDR3 DNA sequence: TGTGCCAGCAGTTCCTACAGGGAGAGCTACGAGCAGTACTTC. As protein: CASSSYRESYEQYF.

V gene TRBV2 combines with J gene TRBJ1-6; TRBD1 might be the D (6 bases). The CDR3 covers 15 residues. The germline V and J ends were trimmed by 1 base and 6 bases, with 10 bases remaining between them. Germline V gene lookup returns CDR1 SNHLY and CDR2 FYNNEI. The CDR3: CASSEVGRGNSPLHF. CDR3 DNA: TGTGCCAGCAGTGAAGTTGGCAGGGGTAATTCACCCCTCCACTTT.

On this clone: One junction end disagrees with the germline gene, perhaps due to a read error. V usage is TRBV5-1 and J usage is TRBJ2-7, with 7 bases matching TRBD1. The CDR3 consists of 11 residues. Germline values: CDR1 SGHRS, CDR2 YFSETQ. CDR3 amino acids: CASSLNRGGHF. The DNA for the CDR3 is TGCGCCAGCAGCTTGAACAGGGGCGGTCACTTC.

The rearrangement links TRBV28 to TRBJ1-3; D is unresolved. This CDR3 is 14 amino acids long. Looked up from germline, CDR1 is MDHEN and CDR2 is SYDVKM. The V gene lost 3 bases and the J gene lost 0 bases, with 6 bases spanning the gap. The CDR3 coding sequence is TGTGCCAGCAGTTTTGTAGACTCTGGAAACACCATATATTTT. Encoded protein: CASSFVDSGNTIYF. Looking up the rest from reference TRBV28 and TRBJ1-3 gives the full variable domain: DVKVTQSSRYLVKRTGEKVFLECVQDMDHENMFWYRQDPGLGLRLIYFSYDVKMKEKGDIPEGYSVSREKKERFSLILESASTNQTSMYLCASSFVDSGNTIYFGEGSWLTVV.

This clone was counted only a few times. This chain connects TRBV9 to TRBJ2-7, with 7 bases identical to TRBD2. CDR1 is SGDLS and CDR2 is YYNGEE in the germline V gene. With 4 bases clipped from V and 0 bases from J, the junction kept 10 bases outside the gene matches. The CDR3 is 16 amino acids. The CDR3 DNA reads as TGTGCCAGCAGCCCTGGGGGGGGAATGAGCTCCTACGAGCAGTACTTC. Its protein product is CASSPGGGMSSYEQYF.

The chain links TRBV11-1 to TRBJ2-5; 8 bases agree with TRBD1. The CDR3 sequence is 15 residues long. Unmatched junction bases numbered 6, after V lost 5 bases and J lost 1 base. Germline CDR1 and CDR2: SGHAT and FQDESV (reference sequence). The CDR3 spells CASSHGTGPQETQYF. CDR3 DNA: TGTGCCAGCAGCCATGGGACAGGACCCCAAGAGACCCAGTACTTC.

The chain links TRBV6-2 or TRBV6-3 to TRBJ1-1; D gene ambiguous. Germline V gene sequence: CDR1 MNHEY, CDR2 SVGEGT. V was cut by 0 bases and J by 5 bases, with 22 bases left in between. The CDR3 runs to 18 residues. CDR3 sequence reads: CASSYSGMGASSGTEAFF. The CDR3 DNA is TGTGCCAGCAGTTACTCGGGGATGGGAGCCTCCTCTGGGACTGAAGCTTTCTTT.

J is TRBJ1-1 and V is TRBV19, with D possibly matching TRBD1 (6 bases). The V and J ends lost 5 bases and 2 bases respectively, with 15 bases between them. Per the germline V gene, CDR1 is LNHDA and CDR2 is SQIVND (reference sequence). The CDR3 runs 15 residues. In DNA, the CDR3 is TGTGCCAGTAGTCCCCGGACAGTAACTAACACTGAAGCTTTCTTT. Its protein is CASSPRTVTNTEAFF.

V and J are TRBV2 and TRBJ2-7, with 13 positions matching TRBD2. This CDR3 has 15 residues. Germline-derived CDR1 and CDR2 are SNHLY and FYNNEI. The V segment lost 6 bases and the J segment 3 bases; nucleotides outside the gene matches: 5. The DNA for the CDR3 is TGTGCCAGCAGGGACGGACTAGCGGGAGTCTACGAGCAGTACTTC. Amino acids: CASRDGLAGVYEQYF.

The gene calls are TRBV19 and TRBJ2-7; a possible D gene is TRBD2 (6 bases). Germline lookup yields CDR1 LNHDA and CDR2 SQIVND (reference sequence). CDR3 length equals 14 residues. V dropped 7 bases and J dropped 2 bases, with 15 bases sitting between them. The chain's CDR3 is CASTWGGPPYEQYF. CDR3 in DNA: TGTGCCAGTACCTGGGGAGGCCCGCCCTACGAGCAGTACTTC.

The genes are TRBV5-4 and TRBJ2-5, with 8 bases aligning to TRBD2. The J segment lost 2 bases and the V segment lost 7 bases, leaving 10 bases of the junction unmatched. Germline CDR1 is SGHNT and CDR2 is YYREEE (reference sequence). The CDR3 is 15 residues long. The CDR3 here is CASFTWREVQETQYF. DNA for the CDR3: TGTGCCAGCTTCACATGGCGGGAGGTGCAAGAGACCCAGTACTTC. The complete variable domain, with remaining parts taken from reference TRBV5-4 and TRBJ2-5, reads ETGVTQSPTHLIKTRGQQVTLRCSSQSGHNTVSWYQQALGQGPQFIFQYYREEENGRGNFPPRFSGLQFPNYSSELNVNALELDDSALYLCASFTWREVQETQYFGPGTRLLVL.

The CDR3 is CASSYTAASTDTQYF. CDR3 bases: TGTGCCAGCAGTTACACGGCGGCCAGCACAGATACGCAGTATTTT. The chain recombines TRBV6-5 with TRBJ2-3; the D is unclear. The ends were cut back, 2 bases at V and 0 bases at J, with 9 bases in the middle. This CDR3 contains 15 residues. Germline CDR1 and CDR2: MNHEY and SVGAGI.

The chain links TRBV25-1 to TRBJ1-2, with no clear D. CDR3 length: 16 amino acids. The germline V and J ends were trimmed by 4 bases and 2 bases, with 17 bases remaining between them. CDR1 and CDR2 from the germline V gene are MGHDK and SYGVNS. The CDR3 sequence is CASSGYSGRINYGYTF. DNA for the CDR3: TGTGCCAGCAGTGGGTACTCGGGGAGGATCAACTATGGCTACACCTTC.

The V gene is TRBV5-1, the J gene TRBJ2-7; possibly TRBD1 for D (5 bases). V was trimmed by 10 bases and J by 1 base, leaving 15 bases between them. CDR3 length: 13 residues. Germline V lookup: CDR1 SGHRS, CDR2 YFSETQ. This CDR3 reads CAGRQNGSYEQYF. Here the CDR3 DNA reads TGCGCCGGGCGACAGAACGGTTCCTACGAGCAGTACTTC.

This clone showed up just once. Here the CDR3 reads CASSAPGQVELNIQYF. In nucleotides, the CDR3 is TGTGCCAGCAGTGCTCCGGGACAGGTCGAATTAAACATTCAGTACTTC. The gene calls are TRBV25-1 and TRBJ2-4; 8 positions match TRBD1. The CDR3 has 16 residues. Germline CDR1 MGHDK, CDR2 SYGVNS. J lost 6 bases, V lost 4 bases, and 11 bases had no gene match.

The chain couples TRBV5-1 to TRBJ1-5; D perhaps matches TRBD1 (5 bases). The CDR3 sequence is 15 residues long. Germline CDR1 and CDR2: SGHRS and YFSETQ. Trimming removed 0 bases from V and 7 bases from J, with 14 bases in between. CDR3 sequence reads: CASSLEGSTGQPQHF. CDR3 DNA: TGCGCCAGCAGCTTGGAGGGGTCGACTGGGCAGCCCCAGCATTTT.

The chain is built from TRBV5-1 and TRBJ2-1, with TRBD1 identical over 7 bases. Germline CDR1 SGHRS, CDR2 YFSETQ. V dropped 1 base and J dropped 9; count of bases not matched to a gene: 7. CDR3 size: 14 residues. The CDR3 protein is CASSLTGVGGEQFF. Here the CDR3 DNA reads TGCGCCAGCAGCTTGACAGGGGTAGGCGGTGAGCAGTTCTTC.

The gene calls are TRBV2 and TRBJ2-7; 9 positions agree with TRBD2. This CDR3 contains 14 residues. Germline trimming cut 4 bases from V and 4 bases from J; bases unmatched to any gene: 5. The V gene's germline CDR1 is SNHLY and CDR2 FYNNEI. CDR3 amino acids: CASSVEREAYEQYF. The CDR3 DNA is TGTGCCAGCAGTGTAGAGCGGGAGGCTTACGAGCAGTACTTC.

The rearrangement joins TRBV30 to TRBJ1-5; 7 nucleotides line up with TRBD1. Germline CDR1 and CDR2: GTSNPN and SVGIG (reference sequence). Unmatched junction bases numbered 8, after V lost 3 bases and J lost 3 bases. This CDR3 has 15 amino acids. The CDR3 loop reads CAWSPPGQYNQPQHF. The CDR3 DNA reads TGTGCCTGGAGCCCCCCGGGACAGTACAATCAGCCCCAGCATTTT.

J is TRBJ1-2 and V is TRBV2; TRBD1 matches 9 bases. Trimming took 7 bases from V and 1 from J; bases not matched to a gene: 16. Germline V lookup: CDR1 SNHLY, CDR2 FYNNEI. The CDR3 has 18 residues. The CDR3 sequence: CASTLEGTGGLYNYGYTF. For the CDR3, the DNA is TGTGCCAGCACCCTGGAAGGTACAGGGGGCCTATATAACTATGGCTACACCTTC.

The V gene is TRBV19, the J gene TRBJ1-5; D not resolved. The CDR3 is made up of 12 amino acids. Germline CDR1 is LNHDA and CDR2 is SQIVND (reference sequence). V lost 5 bases and J 4 bases, leaving 6 bases between the germline ends. The chain's CDR3 is CASSVTNQPQHF. The CDR3 DNA reads as TGTGCCAGTAGTGTCACAAATCAGCCCCAGCATTTT.

The V call is TRBV7-9, the J call TRBJ1-5, with D unresolved. Trimming removed 5 bases from V and 7 bases from J, with 12 bases in between. CDR3 size: 13 residues. Germline V lookup: CDR1 SEHNR, CDR2 FQNEAQ (reference sequence). The CDR3 is CASSQAQAQPQHF. CDR3 DNA: TGTGCCAGCAGCCAGGCCCAAGCACAGCCCCAGCATTTT.

This clone appeared a single time. The J gene is TRBJ1-4, the V gene TRBV6-5; 8 bases align to TRBD1. Per germline, CDR1 MNHEY and CDR2 SVGAGI. The V and J ends lost 4 bases and 5 bases, in that order; junction bases with no gene match: 6. This CDR3 spans 15 amino acids. The CDR3 bases are TGTGCCAGCAGTTCCGACAGGGGCGGAAATGAAAAACTGTTTTTT. Its protein product is CASSSDRGGNEKLFF.

The J gene is TRBJ2-2, the V gene TRBV6-5, with D possibly TRBD2 on 6 matching bases. The V and J ends lost 1 base and 7 bases respectively, with 16 bases between them. This CDR3 is built from 16 residues. In germline, CDR1 is MNHEY, CDR2 SVGAGI. The CDR3 sequence: CASSYWSREVGGELFF. CDR3 bases: TGTGCCAGCAGTTACTGGTCCAGGGAGGTTGGCGGGGAGCTGTTTTTT.

V gene TRBV9 combines with J gene TRBJ1-2; D gene unclear. The V gene's germline CDR1 is SGDLS and CDR2 YYNGEE. The CDR3 runs to 14 residues. The germline V and J ends were trimmed by 3 bases and 8 bases, with 17 bases remaining between them. DNA of the CDR3: TGTGCCAGCAGCGCCCAAGAGGTCCCCTGGGGCTACACCTTC. Translated, it gives CASSAQEVPWGYTF.

This clone was seen once. This chain uses TRBV11-3 with TRBJ2-5, with D possibly TRBD2 on 7 matching bases. Germline CDR1 is SGHNT and CDR2 is YENEEA. V was cut by 5 bases and J by 3 bases, with 13 bases left in between. The CDR3 consists of 14 residues. In DNA form, the CDR3 reads TGTGCCAGCAGCCCGGGGGGCGGAAAAGAGACCCAGTACTTC. Translating it yields CASSPGGGKETQYF. The whole variable domain, remainder taken from reference TRBV11-3 and TRBJ2-5, is EAGVVQSPRYKIIEKKQPVAFWCNPISGHNTLYWYLQNLGQGPELLIRYENEEAVDDSQLPKDRFSAERLKGVDSTLKIQPAELGDSAVYLCASSPGGGKETQYFGPGTRLLVL.